The present TCR beta chain was sequenced within a study of T cells in Graves' hyperthyroidism and ophthalmopathy. Study-level information: Specimen type is peripheral blood, collected at initial diagnosis prior to any treatment. Study-wide findings and caveats: A median around 6.8 months before onset, the model predicted ophthalmopathy.

This CDR3 comprises 13 residues. The V and J ends lost 6 bases and 4 bases respectively, with 12 bases between them. Per germline, CDR1 MDHEN and CDR2 SYDVKM. Concerning this clonotype: Antigen: not known.

RNA transcripts gave rise to amplified TCR beta CDR3 regions. Researchers ran a first-round RT-PCR on the TCR CDR3 using the HTBI primer set. In TCRdb, the multiplex PCR reads were re-called with MiXCR into one record per CDR3 protein. Of 400,000 to 600,000 distinct CDR3 sequences in the sample, around 21% were seen once. Newly diagnosed hyperthyroidism patients aged 18 to 65 years had disease lasting under 2 months. Diagnosing involved the use of clinical symptoms, serum thyroxine and TRAb, thyroid ultrasound and orbital computed tomography. This chain joins TRBV28 and TRBJ1-1; D not resolved. The receptor was isolated from a man younger than 35 with Graves' hyperthyroidism. The sequencing input was blood. CDR3 sequence: CASSIHGGTEAFF. The CDR3 bases are TGTGCCAGCAGCATACATGGAGGCACTGAAGCTTTCTTT.